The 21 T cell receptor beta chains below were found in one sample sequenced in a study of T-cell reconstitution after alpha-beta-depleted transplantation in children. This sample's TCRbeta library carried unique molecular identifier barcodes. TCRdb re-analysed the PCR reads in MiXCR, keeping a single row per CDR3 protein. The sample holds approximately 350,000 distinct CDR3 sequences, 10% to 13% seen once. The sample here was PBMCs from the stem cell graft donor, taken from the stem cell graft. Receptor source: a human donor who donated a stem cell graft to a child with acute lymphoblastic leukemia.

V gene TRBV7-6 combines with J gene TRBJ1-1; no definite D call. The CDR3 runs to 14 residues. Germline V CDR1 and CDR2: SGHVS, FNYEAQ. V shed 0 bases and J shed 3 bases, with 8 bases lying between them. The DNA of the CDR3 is TGTGCCAGCAGCTTAGCAGAGGAAGACACTGAAGCTTTCTTT. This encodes CASSLAEEDTEAFF. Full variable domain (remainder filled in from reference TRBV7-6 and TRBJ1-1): GAGVSQSPRYKVTKRGQDVALRCDPISGHVSLYWYRQALGQGPEFLTYFNYEAQQDKSGLPNDRFSAERPEGSISTLTIQRTEQRDSAMYRCASSLAEEDTEAFFGQGTRLTVV.

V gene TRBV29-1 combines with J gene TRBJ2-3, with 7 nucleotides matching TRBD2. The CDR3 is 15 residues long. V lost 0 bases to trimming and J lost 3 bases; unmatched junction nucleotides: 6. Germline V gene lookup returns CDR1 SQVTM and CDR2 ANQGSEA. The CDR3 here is CSVEEGRVSTDTQYF. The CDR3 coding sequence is TGCAGCGTTGAAGAGGGGAGGGTTTCGACAGATACGCAGTATTTT.

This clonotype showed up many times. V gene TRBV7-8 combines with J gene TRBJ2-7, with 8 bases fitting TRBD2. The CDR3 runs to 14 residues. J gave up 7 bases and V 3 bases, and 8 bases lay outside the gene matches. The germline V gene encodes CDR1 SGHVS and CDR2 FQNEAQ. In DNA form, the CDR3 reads TGTGCCAGCAGCTTCGGGACTAGGGCGGGGGAGCAGTACTTC. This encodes CASSFGTRAGEQYF.

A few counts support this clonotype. This CDR3 is CASSPTEGVYEQYF. CDR3 DNA: TGTGCCAGCTCACCAACTGAGGGGGTCTACGAGCAGTACTTC. This chain joins TRBV18 and TRBJ2-7; D possibly corresponds to TRBD1 (6 bases). The V end was cut by 2 bases, the J end by 3 bases, with 11 bases between. There are 14 residues in the CDR3. Germline CDR1 is KGHSH and CDR2 is LQKENI.

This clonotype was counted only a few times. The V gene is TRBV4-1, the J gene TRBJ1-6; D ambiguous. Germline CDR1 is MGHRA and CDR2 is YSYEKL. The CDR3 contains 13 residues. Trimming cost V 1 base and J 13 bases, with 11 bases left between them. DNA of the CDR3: TGCGCCAGCAGCCAAGTGAGTGCTGACCCCCTCCACTTT. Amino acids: CASSQVSADPLHF.

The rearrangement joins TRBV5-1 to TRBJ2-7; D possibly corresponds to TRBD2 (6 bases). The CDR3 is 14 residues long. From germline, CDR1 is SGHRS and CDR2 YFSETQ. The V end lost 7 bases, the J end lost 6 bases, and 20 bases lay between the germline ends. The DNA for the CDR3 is TGCGCCAGCGCAGTGGTTACCGGAGGGGCCGAGCAGTACTTC. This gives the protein CASAVVTGGAEQYF.

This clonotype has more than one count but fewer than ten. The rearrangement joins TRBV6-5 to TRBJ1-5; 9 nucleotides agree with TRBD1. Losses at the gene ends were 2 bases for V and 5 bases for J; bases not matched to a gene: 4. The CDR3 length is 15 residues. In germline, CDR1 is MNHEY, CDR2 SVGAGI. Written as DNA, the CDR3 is TGTGCCAGCAGTTACCCGACAGGGGGTGATCAGCCCCAGCATTTT. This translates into CASSYPTGGDQPQHF.

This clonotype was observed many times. The CDR3 DNA follows: TGTGCCAGCAGCTCCCGACTAGCGGGAGGTGTCAATGAGCAGTTCTTC. Translating it yields CASSSRLAGGVNEQFF. This chain uses TRBV11-3 with TRBJ2-1, with 13 bases that match TRBD2. Unmatched junction bases numbered 6, after V lost 4 bases and J lost 6 bases. CDR1 and CDR2 from the germline V gene are SGHNT and YENEEA. This CDR3 contains 16 residues.

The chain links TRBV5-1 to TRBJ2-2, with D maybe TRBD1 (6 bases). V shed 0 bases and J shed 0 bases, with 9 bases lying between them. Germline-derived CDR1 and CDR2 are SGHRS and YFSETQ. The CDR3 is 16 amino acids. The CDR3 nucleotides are TGCGCCAGCAGCTTGGCCGGGACAACGAACACCGGGGAGCTGTTTTTT. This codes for CASSLAGTTNTGELFF.

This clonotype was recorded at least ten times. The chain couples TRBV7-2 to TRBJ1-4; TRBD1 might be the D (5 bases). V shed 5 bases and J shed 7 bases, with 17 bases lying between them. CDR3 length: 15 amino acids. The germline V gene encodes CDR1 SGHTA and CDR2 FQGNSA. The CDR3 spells CASSPPAGRGEKLFF. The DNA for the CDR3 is TGTGCCAGCAGCCCCCCCGCGGGGAGGGGTGAAAAACTGTTTTTT.

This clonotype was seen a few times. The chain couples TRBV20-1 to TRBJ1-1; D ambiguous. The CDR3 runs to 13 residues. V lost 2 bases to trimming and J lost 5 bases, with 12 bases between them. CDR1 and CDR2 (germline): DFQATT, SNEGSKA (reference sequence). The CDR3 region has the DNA TGCAGTGCTAGAAGGCCCGGGGTTACTGAAGCTTTCTTT. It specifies CSARRPGVTEAFF.

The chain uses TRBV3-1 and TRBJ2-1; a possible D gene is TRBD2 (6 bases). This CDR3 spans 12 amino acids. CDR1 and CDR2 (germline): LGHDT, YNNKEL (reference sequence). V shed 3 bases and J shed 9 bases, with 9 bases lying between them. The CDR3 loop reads CASSHAGPEQFF. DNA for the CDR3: TGTGCCAGCAGCCATGCGGGGCCTGAGCAGTTCTTC.

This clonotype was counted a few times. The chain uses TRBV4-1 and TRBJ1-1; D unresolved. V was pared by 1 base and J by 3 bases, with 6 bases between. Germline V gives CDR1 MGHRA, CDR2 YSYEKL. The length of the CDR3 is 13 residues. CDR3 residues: CASSQVEYTEAFF. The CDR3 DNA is TGCGCCAGCAGCCAAGTGGAGTACACTGAAGCTTTCTTT.

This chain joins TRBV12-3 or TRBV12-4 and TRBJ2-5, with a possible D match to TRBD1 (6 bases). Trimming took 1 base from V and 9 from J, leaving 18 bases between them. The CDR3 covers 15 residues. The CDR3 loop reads CASSLGRALKGAQYF. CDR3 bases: TGTGCCAGCAGTTTAGGGCGGGCCCTCAAGGGGGCCCAGTACTTC.

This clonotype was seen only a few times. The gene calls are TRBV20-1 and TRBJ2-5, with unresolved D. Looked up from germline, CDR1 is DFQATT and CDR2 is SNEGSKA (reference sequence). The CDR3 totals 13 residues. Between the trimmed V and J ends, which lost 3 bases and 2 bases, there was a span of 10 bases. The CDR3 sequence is CSASKSPQETQYF. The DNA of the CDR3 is TGCAGTGCTAGTAAGAGCCCGCAAGAGACCCAGTACTTC.

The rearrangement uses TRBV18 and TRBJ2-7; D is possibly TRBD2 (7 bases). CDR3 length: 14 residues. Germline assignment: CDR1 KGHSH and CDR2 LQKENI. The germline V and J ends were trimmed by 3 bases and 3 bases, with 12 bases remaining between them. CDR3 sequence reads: CASSPGGAGYEQYF. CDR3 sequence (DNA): TGTGCCAGCTCACCTGGGGGGGCCGGCTACGAGCAGTACTTC.

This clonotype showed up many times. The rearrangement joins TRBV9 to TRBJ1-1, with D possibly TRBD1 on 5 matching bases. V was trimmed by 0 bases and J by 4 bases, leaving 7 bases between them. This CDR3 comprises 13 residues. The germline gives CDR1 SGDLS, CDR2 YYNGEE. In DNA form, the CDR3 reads TGTGCCAGCAGCGTAGGACAGCTCACTGAAGCTTTCTTT. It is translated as CASSVGQLTEAFF.

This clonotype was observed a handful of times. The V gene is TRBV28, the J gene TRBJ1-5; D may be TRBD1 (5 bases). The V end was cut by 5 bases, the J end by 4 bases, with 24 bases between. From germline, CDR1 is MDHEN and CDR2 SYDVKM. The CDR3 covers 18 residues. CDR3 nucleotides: TGTGCCAGCAGTACGGGGGAGGGAAGTAATTATTTAAATCAGCCCCAGCATTTT. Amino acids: CASSTGEGSNYLNQPQHF.

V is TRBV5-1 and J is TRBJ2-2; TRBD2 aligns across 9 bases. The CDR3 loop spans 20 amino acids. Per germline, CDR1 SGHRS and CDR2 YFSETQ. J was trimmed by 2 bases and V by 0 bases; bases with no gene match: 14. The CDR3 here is CASSLADLAGWSLNTGELFF. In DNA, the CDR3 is TGCGCCAGCAGCTTGGCCGATCTAGCGGGATGGTCTTTAAACACCGGGGAGCTGTTTTTT.

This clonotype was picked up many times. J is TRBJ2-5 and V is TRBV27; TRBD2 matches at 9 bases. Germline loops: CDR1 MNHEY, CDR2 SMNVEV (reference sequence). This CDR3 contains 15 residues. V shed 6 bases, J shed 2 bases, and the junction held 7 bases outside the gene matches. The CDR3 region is CASRSSGNLQETQYF. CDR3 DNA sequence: TGTGCCAGCAGATCTAGCGGGAACCTTCAAGAGACCCAGTACTTC.

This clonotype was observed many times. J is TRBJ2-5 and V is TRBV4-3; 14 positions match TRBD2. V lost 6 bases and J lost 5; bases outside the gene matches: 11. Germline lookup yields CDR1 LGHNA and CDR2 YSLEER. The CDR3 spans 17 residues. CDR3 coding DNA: TGCGCCAGCAGTAGACTAGCGGGAGGGCTGGTAGATGAGACCCAGTACTTC. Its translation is CASSRLAGGLVDETQYF.